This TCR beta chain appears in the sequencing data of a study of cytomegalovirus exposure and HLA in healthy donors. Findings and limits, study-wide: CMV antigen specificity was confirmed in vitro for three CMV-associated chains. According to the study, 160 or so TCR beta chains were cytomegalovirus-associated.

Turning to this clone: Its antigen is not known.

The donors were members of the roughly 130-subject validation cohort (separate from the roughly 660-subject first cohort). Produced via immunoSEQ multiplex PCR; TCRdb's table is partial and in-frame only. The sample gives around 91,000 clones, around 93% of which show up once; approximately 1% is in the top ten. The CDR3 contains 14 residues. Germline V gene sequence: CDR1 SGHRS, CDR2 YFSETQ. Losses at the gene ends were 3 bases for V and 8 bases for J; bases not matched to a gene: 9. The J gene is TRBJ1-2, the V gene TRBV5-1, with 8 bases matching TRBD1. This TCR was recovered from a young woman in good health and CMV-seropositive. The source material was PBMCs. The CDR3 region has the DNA TGCGCCAGCAGCTACAATGACAGGGGTTACGGCTACACCTTC. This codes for CASSYNDRGYGYTF.